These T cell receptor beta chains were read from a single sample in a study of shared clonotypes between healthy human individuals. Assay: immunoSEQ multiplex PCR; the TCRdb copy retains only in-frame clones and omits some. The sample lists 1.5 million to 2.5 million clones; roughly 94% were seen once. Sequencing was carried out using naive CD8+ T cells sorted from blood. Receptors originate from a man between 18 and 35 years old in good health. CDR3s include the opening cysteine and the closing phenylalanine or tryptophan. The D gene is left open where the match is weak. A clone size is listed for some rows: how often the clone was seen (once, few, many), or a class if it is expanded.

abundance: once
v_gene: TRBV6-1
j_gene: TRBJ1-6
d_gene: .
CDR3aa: CASSEPTHREANSPLHF
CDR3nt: TGTGCCAGCAGTGAACCTACCCACAGGGAAGCTAATTCACCCCTCCACTTT

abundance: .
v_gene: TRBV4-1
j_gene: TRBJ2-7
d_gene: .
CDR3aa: CASSQDGDSIPHEQYF
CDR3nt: TGCGCCAGCAGCCAAGATGGGGACTCCATTCCCCACGAGCAGTACTTC

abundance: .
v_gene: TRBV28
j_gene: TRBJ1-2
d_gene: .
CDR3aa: CASSLAGVPNYGYTF
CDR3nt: TGTGCCAGCAGTTTGGCCGGGGTCCCTAACTATGGCTACACCTTC

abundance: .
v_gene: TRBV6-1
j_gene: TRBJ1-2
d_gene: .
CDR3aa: CASSEEPRLANGAGYGYTF
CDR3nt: TGTGCCAGCAGTGAAGAACCTCGGTTGGCGAACGGGGCAGGCTATGGCTACACCTTC

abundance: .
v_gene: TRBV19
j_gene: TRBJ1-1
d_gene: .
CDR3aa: CASSPQGYTEAFF
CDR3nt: TGTGCCAGTAGTCCGCAGGGGTACACTGAAGCTTTCTTT

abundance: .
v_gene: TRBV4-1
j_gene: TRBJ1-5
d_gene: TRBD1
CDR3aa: CASSPGGKSPQHF
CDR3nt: TGCGCCAGCAGCCCAGGGGGGAAAAGTCCCCAGCATTTT

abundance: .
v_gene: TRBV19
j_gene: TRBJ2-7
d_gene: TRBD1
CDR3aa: CASASFGDRSQYF
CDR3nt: TGTGCCAGTGCATCGTTCGGGGACAGGTCGCAGTACTTC

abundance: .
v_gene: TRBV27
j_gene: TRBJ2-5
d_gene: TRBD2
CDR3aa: CASSLSPETSGETQYF
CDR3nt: TGTGCCAGCAGTTTATCGCCCGAGACTAGCGGGGAGACCCAGTACTTC

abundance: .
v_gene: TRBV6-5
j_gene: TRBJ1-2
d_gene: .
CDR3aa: CASSYRTGARSYGYTF
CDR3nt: TGTGCCAGCAGTTACAGGACCGGGGCAAGGAGCTATGGCTACACCTTC

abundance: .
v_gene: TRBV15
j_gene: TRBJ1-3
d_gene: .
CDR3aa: CATSRGSGNTIYF
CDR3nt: TGTGCCACCAGCAGAGGGTCTGGAAACACCATATATTTT

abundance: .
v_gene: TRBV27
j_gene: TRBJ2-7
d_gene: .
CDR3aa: CASRGFESYEQYF
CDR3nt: TGTGCCAGCAGGGGATTCGAGAGCTACGAGCAGTACTTC

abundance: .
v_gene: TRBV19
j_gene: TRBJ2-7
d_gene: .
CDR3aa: CASSQQYTYEQYF
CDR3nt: TGTGCCAGTAGTCAACAGTACACCTACGAGCAGTACTTC

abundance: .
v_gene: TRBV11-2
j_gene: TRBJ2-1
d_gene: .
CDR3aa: CASSLSREQFF
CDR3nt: TGTGCCAGCAGCTTATCAAGGGAGCAGTTCTTC

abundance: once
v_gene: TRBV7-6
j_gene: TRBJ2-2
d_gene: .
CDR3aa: CASSSIAEGELFF
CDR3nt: TGTGCCAGCAGCTCGATAGCGGAAGGGGAGCTGTTTTTT

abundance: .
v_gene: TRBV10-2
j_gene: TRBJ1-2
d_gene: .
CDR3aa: CASSEANYGYTF
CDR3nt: TGCGCCAGCAGTGAAGCTAACTATGGCTACACCTTC

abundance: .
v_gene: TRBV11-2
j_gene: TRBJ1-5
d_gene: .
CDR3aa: CASSLQGTLTNQPQHF
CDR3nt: TGTGCCAGCAGTTTACAGGGCACACTCACAAATCAGCCCCAGCATTTT

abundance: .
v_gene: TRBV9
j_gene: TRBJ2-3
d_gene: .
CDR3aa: CASSVDGASTDTQYF
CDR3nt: TGTGCCAGCAGCGTAGATGGGGCCAGCACAGATACGCAGTATTTT

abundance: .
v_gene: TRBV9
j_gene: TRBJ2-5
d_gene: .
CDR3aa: CASSPTDYPWQETQYF
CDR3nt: TGTGCCAGCAGCCCGACAGACTACCCGTGGCAAGAGACCCAGTACTTC

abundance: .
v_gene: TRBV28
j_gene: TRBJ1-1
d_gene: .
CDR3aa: CASSLRGNTEAFF
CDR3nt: TGTGCCAGCAGTTTACGAGGGAACACTGAAGCTTTCTTT

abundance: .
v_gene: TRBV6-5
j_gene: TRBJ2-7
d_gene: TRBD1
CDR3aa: CASSSTGGFYEQYF
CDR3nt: TGTGCCAGCAGCAGTACAGGGGGCTTTTACGAGCAGTACTTC

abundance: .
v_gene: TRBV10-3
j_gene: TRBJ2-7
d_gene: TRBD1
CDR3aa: CAISELQAPGTEFYEQYF
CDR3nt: TGTGCCATCAGTGAGTTACAAGCCCCCGGGACAGAGTTCTACGAGCAGTACTTC

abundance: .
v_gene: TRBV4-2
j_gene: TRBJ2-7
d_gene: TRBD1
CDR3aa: CASSQSGTGFAYEQYF
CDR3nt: TGTGCCAGCAGCCAATCCGGGACAGGCTTTGCCTACGAGCAGTACTTC

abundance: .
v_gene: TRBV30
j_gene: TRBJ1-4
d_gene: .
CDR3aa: CAWRRRGKKLFF
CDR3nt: TGTGCCTGGAGGCGAAGGGGAAAAAAACTGTTTTTT

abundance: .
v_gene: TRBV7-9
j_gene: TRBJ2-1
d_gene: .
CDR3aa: CASSLEVRLDSYNEQFF
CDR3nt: TGTGCCAGCAGCTTAGAAGTGAGACTGGACTCCTACAATGAGCAGTTCTTC

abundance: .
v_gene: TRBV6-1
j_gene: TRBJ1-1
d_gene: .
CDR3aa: CASSEFTAGGAAFF
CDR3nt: TGTGCCAGCAGTGAATTCACAGCCGGTGGTGCAGCTTTCTTT

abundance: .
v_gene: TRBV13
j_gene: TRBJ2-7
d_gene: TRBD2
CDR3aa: CASSTGLAGREQYF
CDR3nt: TGTGCCAGCAGCACAGGACTAGCAGGTCGGGAGCAGTACTTC

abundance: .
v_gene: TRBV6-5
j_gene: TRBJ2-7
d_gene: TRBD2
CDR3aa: CASSSGTSGSEQYF
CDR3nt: TGTGCCAGCAGTTCCGGGACTAGCGGGAGCGAGCAGTACTTC

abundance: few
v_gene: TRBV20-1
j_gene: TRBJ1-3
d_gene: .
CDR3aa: CSVGHLDTIYF
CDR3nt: TGCAGTGTGGGACATCTGGACACCATATATTTT

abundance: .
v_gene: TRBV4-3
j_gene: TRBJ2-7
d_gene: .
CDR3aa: CASSHPVGDRLFDEQYF
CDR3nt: TGCGCCAGCAGCCACCCTGTGGGCGACCGCCTTTTCGACGAGCAGTACTTC

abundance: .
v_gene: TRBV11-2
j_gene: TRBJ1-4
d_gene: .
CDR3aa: CASSWGGSATNEKLFF
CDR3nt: TGTGCCAGCAGCTGGGGGGGTAGTGCAACTAATGAAAAACTGTTTTTT

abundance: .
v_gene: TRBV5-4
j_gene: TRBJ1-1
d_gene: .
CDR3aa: CASRGNTEAFF
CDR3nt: TGTGCCTCCCGGGGAAACACTGAAGCTTTCTTT

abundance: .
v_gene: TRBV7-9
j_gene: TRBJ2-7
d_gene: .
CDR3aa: CASSFGDTNEQYF
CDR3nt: TGTGCCAGCAGCTTTGGGGATACCAACGAGCAGTACTTC

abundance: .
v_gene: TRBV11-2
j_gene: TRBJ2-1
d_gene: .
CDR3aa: CASSSQDRTQTEYNEQFF
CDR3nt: TGTGCCAGCAGCTCACAGGATAGAACTCAAACAGAATACAATGAGCAGTTCTTC

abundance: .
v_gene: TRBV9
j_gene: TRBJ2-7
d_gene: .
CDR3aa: CASSVAGGNYEQYF
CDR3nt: TGTGCCAGCAGCGTAGCCGGGGGAAACTACGAGCAGTACTTC

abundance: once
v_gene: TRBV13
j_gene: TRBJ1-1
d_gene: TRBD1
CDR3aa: CASSLRTGATEAFF
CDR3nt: TGTGCCAGCAGCCTGAGGACAGGGGCGACTGAAGCTTTCTTT

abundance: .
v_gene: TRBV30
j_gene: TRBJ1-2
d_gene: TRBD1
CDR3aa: CAYRTGYGYTF
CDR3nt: TGTGCCTACCGGACAGGTTATGGCTACACCTTC

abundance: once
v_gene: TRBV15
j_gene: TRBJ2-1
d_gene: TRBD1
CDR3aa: CATRRQGAPNEQFF
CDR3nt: TGTGCCACCAGACGACAGGGGGCACCCAATGAGCAGTTCTTC

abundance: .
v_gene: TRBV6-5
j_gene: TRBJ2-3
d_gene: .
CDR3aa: CASSPGGGNPDTQYF
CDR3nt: TGTGCCAGCAGCCCCGGGGGTGGGAACCCAGATACGCAGTATTTT